These 26 T cell receptor beta chains originate from one sample sequenced in a study of T cell repertoires in cytomegalovirus infection. TCRdb redid the calling of the reads with MiXCR, one entry per CDR3 protein. The data show some 800,000 distinct CDR3 sequences, 32% seen once. Their recognized antigens are unknown. This material consisted of cultured CD8+ T cells from PBMCs, taken from culture after CMV antigen stimulation. The source is a human donor in good health (CMV status not recorded). Some clones in this sample may be carry-over from other donors' samples.

Here the CDR3 reads CASSFQVTGELFF. CDR3 nucleotides: TGTGCCAGTAGTTTCCAGGTGACCGGGGAGCTGTTTTTT. The J gene is TRBJ2-2, the V gene TRBV19; D not resolved. Trimming took off 5 bases at V and 5 bases at J, with 9 bases between the two ends. The CDR3 has 13 residues. Looked up from germline, CDR1 is LNHDA and CDR2 is SQIVND (reference sequence).

This clonotype was seen many times. This chain joins TRBV12-5 and TRBJ2-1; maybe TRBD2 (7 bases). The V end lost 7 bases, the J end lost 7 bases, and 17 bases lay between the germline ends. The CDR3 has 14 amino acids. Germline V gene lookup returns CDR1 LGHNT and CDR2 FRNRAP. The CDR3 sequence: CASAPAGARNEQFF. CDR3 nucleotides: TGTGCTAGTGCTCCTGCGGGGGCGAGGAATGAGCAGTTCTTC.

This clonotype occurred many times. The rearrangement links TRBV7-6 to TRBJ1-1; 10 bases fit TRBD1. V shed 1 base, J shed 2 bases, and the junction held 4 bases outside the gene matches. This CDR3 is 16 amino acids long. Germline V gene data show CDR1 as SGHVS and CDR2 as FNYEAQ. The CDR3 region has the DNA TGTGCCAGCAGCTTAGTGACAGGGGGCGGTAACACTGAAGCTTTCTTT. Translating it yields CASSLVTGGGNTEAFF.

There are a few counts of this clonotype. The chain uses TRBV7-2 and TRBJ2-5; perhaps D is TRBD1 or TRBD2 (6 bases each). Germline assignment: CDR1 SGHTA and CDR2 FQGNSA. V was clipped by 2 bases and J by 5 bases, with 15 bases between them. CDR3 length equals 15 residues. CDR3 loop: CASSLRGTQGETQYF. Here the CDR3 DNA reads TGTGCCAGCAGCTTACGCGGGACACAAGGGGAGACCCAGTACTTC.

The chain is built from TRBV6-2 or TRBV6-3 and TRBJ1-1; unclear D gene. Germline CDR1 is MNHEY and CDR2 is SVGEGT. The CDR3 runs to 11 residues. Trimming took off 8 bases at V and 6 bases at J, with 10 bases between the two ends. CDR3 in amino acids: CASRLAPEAFF. CDR3 nucleotides: TGTGCCAGCCGGCTGGCCCCTGAAGCTTTCTTT.

In this sample, this clonotype turned up once. Here the CDR3 DNA reads TGTGCCAGCAGTGACGCAGGGCACCCATCCTACGAGCAGTACGTC. This sequence encodes CASSDAGHPSYEQYV. V usage is TRBV6-1 and J usage is TRBJ2-7; the D gene is possibly TRBD1 (5 bases). Deletions cut 3 bases from V and 1 base from J, with 13 bases between. CDR1 and CDR2 (germline): MNHNS, SASEGT. The CDR3 consists of 15 residues.

The genes are TRBV6-5 and TRBJ1-4; 8 nucleotides match TRBD1. The CDR3 consists of 14 residues. V was clipped by 5 bases and J by 7 bases; unmatched bases: 6. Germline V CDR1 and CDR2: MNHEY, SVGAGI. CDR3 nucleotide sequence: TGTGCCAGCAGTACCTTCGACAGGGGTGAAAAACTGTTTTTT. As protein: CASSTFDRGEKLFF.

This clonotype was detected ten times or more. In DNA, the CDR3 is TGTGCCAGCAGCTCAGGGACTAGCGGGGGAGTGGCAGATACGCAGTATTTT. The encoded protein is CASSSGTSGGVADTQYF. V gene TRBV7-6 combines with J gene TRBJ2-3; 14 positions agree with TRBD2. The CDR3 extends over 17 amino acids. V lost 4 bases and J lost 4; bases outside the gene matches: 7. Germline CDR1 is SGHVS and CDR2 is FNYEAQ.

This chain's CDR3 is CASSRRADTQYF. The CDR3 DNA is TGTGCCAGCAGCCGGAGGGCAGATACGCAGTATTTT. The chain combines TRBV27 with TRBJ2-3, with a weak D call TRBD2 (6 bases). CDR1 and CDR2 (germline): MNHEY, SMNVEV (reference sequence). V dropped 6 bases and J dropped 4 bases, with 8 bases sitting between them. This CDR3 contains 12 residues.

This clonotype was observed a few times. CDR3 residues: CASSFAADPAGEAFF. Here the CDR3 DNA reads TGTGCCAGCAGTTTCGCCGCGGACCCAGCGGGTGAAGCTTTCTTT. The chain has TRBV27 and TRBJ1-1; the D is unclear. CDR1 and CDR2 (germline): MNHEY, SMNVEV (reference sequence). Trimming took off 3 bases at V and 7 bases at J, with 18 bases between the two ends. This CDR3 has 15 residues.

This clonotype was counted a few times. The chain is built from TRBV7-9 and TRBJ1-2; 12 bases fit TRBD1. This CDR3 is built from 15 residues. J lost 8 bases, V lost 5 bases, and 9 bases had no gene match. CDR1 and CDR2 (germline): SEHNR, FQNEAQ (reference sequence). CDR3 nucleotide sequence: TGTGCCAGCAGCATAGGGGACAGGGGGCAAGGAGGCTACACCTTC. Its protein is CASSIGDRGQGGYTF.

As regards this clonotype: At one end, the junction sequence differs from germline, possibly due to a read error. V is TRBV5-1 and J is TRBJ1-1; D unclear. The CDR3 runs to 13 residues. Germline lookup yields CDR1 SGHRS and CDR2 YFSETQ. CDR3 in amino acids: CVSSLDPNTEAFF. The CDR3 nucleotides are TGCGTCAGCAGCTTGGATCCGAACACTGAAGCTTTCTTT.

In this sample, this clonotype turned up many times. The chain combines TRBV20-1 with TRBJ1-6; 8 nucleotides line up with TRBD1. Germline V gives CDR1 DFQATT, CDR2 SNEGSKA (reference sequence). Unmatched junction bases numbered 9, after V lost 2 bases and J lost 0 bases. CDR3 length: 18 amino acids. CDR3 sequence reads: CSARRRTGRSSYNSPLHF. The CDR3 nucleotides are TGCAGTGCTAGACGTCGGACAGGGAGAAGCTCCTATAATTCACCCCTCCACTTT.

This clonotype has more than one count but fewer than ten. The chain links TRBV6-6 to TRBJ1-3; maybe TRBD1 (5 bases). The CDR3 extends over 17 amino acids. Trimming removed 0 bases at V and 0 bases at J, with 12 bases between. CDR1 is MNHNY, CDR2 SVGAGI, per germline (reference sequence). The CDR3 bases are TGTGCCAGCAGTTACTCTAGCAGGGCGAACTCTGGAAACACCATATATTTT. This translates into CASSYSSRANSGNTIYF.

The V gene is TRBV28, the J gene TRBJ1-2; 7 bases are a match to TRBD1. Per germline, CDR1 MDHEN and CDR2 SYDVKM. This CDR3 region has 14 residues. V shed 5 bases, J shed 5 bases, and the junction held 8 bases outside the gene matches. CDR3 nucleotides: TGTGCCAGCAGTAGAGTGACAGGGTATTATGGCTACACCTTC. Residues: CASSRVTGYYGYTF.

A note on this clonotype: Relative to the germline gene, one junction end is altered; a read error may explain this. This rearrangement joins TRBV18 to TRBJ1-2; possibly TRBD1 for D (5 bases). The CDR3 extends over 18 amino acids. Germline CDR1 is KGHSH and CDR2 is LQKENI. The CDR3 DNA sequence: TGTGTCAGCTCACCAGGTCTCGGATTCGGGGACGCGTGGCATGGCTACACCTTC. This encodes CVSSPGLGFGDAWHGYTF. Filled out from reference TRBV18 and TRBJ1-2, the complete variable domain reads NAGVMQNPRHLVRRRGQEARLRCSPMKGHSHVYWYRQLPEEGLKFMVYLQKENIIDESGMPKERFSAEFPKEGPSILRIQQVVRGDSAAYFCVSSPGLGFGDAWHGYTFGSGTRLTVV.

This clonotype was detected only a few times. The chain carries TRBV7-9 and TRBJ1-4, with a weak D call TRBD1 (6 bases). The germline V and J ends were trimmed by 5 bases and 8 bases, with 15 bases remaining between them. The CDR3 is made up of 14 amino acids. Germline V gene data show CDR1 as SEHNR and CDR2 as FQNEAQ (reference sequence). This CDR3 is CASSPRGGREKLFF. The CDR3 region has the DNA TGTGCCAGCAGCCCTCGGGGGGGCAGGGAAAAACTGTTTTTT. The full variable domain, with the rest looked up from reference TRBV7-9 and TRBJ1-4, is DTGVSQNPRHKITKRGQNVTFRCDPISEHNRLYWYRQTLGQGPEFLTYFQNEAQLEKSRLLSDRFSAERPKGSFSTLEIQRTEQGDSAMYLCASSPRGGREKLFFGSGTQLSVL.

Details on this clonotype: It may be a read error: a sequence one base away is much more abundant. This CDR3 reads CVSSPEAEGVETQYF. The CDR3 DNA reads TGTGTCAGCAGCCCAGAGGCCGAGGGAGTAGAGACCCAGTACTTC. This chain connects TRBV7-6 to TRBJ2-5, with a tentative D call TRBD2 (5 bases). Germline CDR1 is SGHVS and CDR2 is FNYEAQ. The CDR3 has 15 amino acids. The full variable domain, its missing parts supplied by reference TRBV7-6 and TRBJ2-5, is GAGVSQSPRYKVTKRGQDVALRCDPISGHVSLYWYRQALGQGPEFLTYFNYEAQQDKSGLPNDRFSAERPEGSISTLTIQRTEQRDSAMYRCVSSPEAEGVETQYFGPGTRLLVL.

Ten or more counts support this clonotype. This sequence joins TRBV7-8 and TRBJ2-2; 7 nucleotides match TRBD1. This CDR3 has 16 residues. V was clipped by 4 bases and J by 5 bases; unmatched bases: 10. Per the germline V gene, CDR1 is SGHVS and CDR2 is FQNEAQ. Here the CDR3 DNA reads TGTGCCAGCAGCTCCCGGCCGGGACAGTTAACCGGGGAGCTGTTTTTT. Its translation: CASSSRPGQLTGELFF.

There are a few counts of this clonotype. The rearrangement links TRBV27 to TRBJ2-7; TRBD2 might be the D (7 bases). Germline V gives CDR1 MNHEY, CDR2 SMNVEV (reference sequence). CDR3 length: 15 amino acids. The V end lost 0 bases, the J end lost 3 bases, and 12 bases lay between the germline ends. This chain's CDR3 is CASSLSIGGLYEQYV. CDR3 coding DNA: TGTGCCAGCAGTTTATCGATCGGGGGGCTCTACGAGCAGTACGTC.

This clonotype was seen repeatedly, ten times or more. The J gene is TRBJ1-5, the V gene TRBV6-1; D gene ambiguous. The CDR3 spans 16 residues. From germline, CDR1 is MNHNS and CDR2 SASEGT. With 4 bases removed from V and 2 bases from J, the gap between germline ends came to 15 bases. The CDR3: CASSVDPSVGNQPQHF. CDR3 nucleotide sequence: TGTGCCAGCAGTGTAGACCCATCAGTGGGCAATCAGCCCCAGCATTTT.

This clonotype was seen a handful of times. The chain combines TRBV10-3 with TRBJ2-5; D ambiguous. Trimming stripped 6 bases from V and 2 bases from J, with 4 bases between. CDR3 length equals 11 residues. The germline V gene encodes CDR1 ENHRY and CDR2 SYGVKD. This CDR3 reads CAIRTQETQYF. CDR3 sequence (DNA): TGTGCCATCAGGACTCAAGAGACCCAGTACTTC.

This clonotype was picked up one time. The rearrangement joins TRBV15 to TRBJ2-7, with 11 bases aligning to TRBD2. CDR1 LNHNV and CDR2 YYDKDF come from the germline V gene (reference sequence). J was trimmed by 6 bases and V by 2 bases; bases with no gene match: 6. This CDR3 region has 15 residues. The CDR3 region is CATSRLAGGWGEQYF. Written as DNA, the CDR3 is TGTGCCACCAGCAGACTAGCGGGGGGTTGGGGCGAGCAGTACTTC.

The chain employs TRBV14 and TRBJ2-5; 7 bases agree with TRBD2. From germline, CDR1 is SGHDN and CDR2 FVKESK. This CDR3 spans 16 amino acids. Trimming at V came to 0 bases and at J to 4 bases, leaving 8 bases not matched to a gene. The CDR3 region is CASSQDWSASGETQYF. CDR3 nucleotide sequence: TGTGCCAGCAGCCAAGATTGGTCGGCTAGCGGAGAGACCCAGTACTTC.

The CDR3 bases are TGTGCCATCAGTGAGTCGAGGGACAGGGACTACACCTTC. Its translation: CAISESRDRDYTF. This chain connects TRBV10-3 to TRBJ1-2; 9 bases align to TRBD1. This CDR3 is 13 amino acids long. V shed 0 bases and J 10 bases; nucleotides not matched to a gene: 3. The germline gives CDR1 ENHRY, CDR2 SYGVKD.

The chain employs TRBV7-4 and TRBJ2-7; 12 nucleotides line up with TRBD2. Trimming took 5 bases from V and 4 from J; bases not matched to a gene: 9. Germline V lookup: CDR1 SGHVT, CDR2 SQSDAQ. The CDR3 is 16 residues long. The CDR3 nucleotides are TGTGCCAGCAGCCGAGACGGACTAGCGGGGAGTTACGAGCAGTACGTC. It codes for CASSRDGLAGSYEQYV.